This entry is about one T cell receptor (beta chain). No antigen is known for it. This specimen belongs to a study of T cells in Graves' hyperthyroidism and ophthalmopathy. Overall study results and limits: Peripheral blood also featured most of the thyroid clonotypes expanded above 0.001.

The V and J ends lost 6 bases and 5 bases, in that order; junction bases with no gene match: 10. The germline gives CDR1 MGHDK, CDR2 SYGVNS. This CDR3 has 15 residues. Calling Graves' hyperthyroidism stable meant ophthalmopathy did not progress within 18 months. It was RNA transcripts that yielded the amplified TCR beta CDR3 regions. The HTBI primer set was used in a first-round RT-PCR of the TCR CDR3. TCRdb itself ran the multiplex PCR reads through MiXCR, one entry per CDR3 protein. The sample shows about 560,000 distinct CDR3 sequences, around 42% of them seen only once. Sequencing was performed on peripheral blood or thyroid tissue (not recorded which). This rearrangement joins TRBV25-1 to TRBJ1-1; TRBD1 matches at 9 bases. This receptor was obtained from a woman under 30 with Graves' hyperthyroidism. The chain's CDR3 is CASRGQGGKETEAFF. CDR3 DNA sequence: TGTGCCAGCAGGGGACAGGGTGGGAAGGAGACTGAAGCTTTCTTT.